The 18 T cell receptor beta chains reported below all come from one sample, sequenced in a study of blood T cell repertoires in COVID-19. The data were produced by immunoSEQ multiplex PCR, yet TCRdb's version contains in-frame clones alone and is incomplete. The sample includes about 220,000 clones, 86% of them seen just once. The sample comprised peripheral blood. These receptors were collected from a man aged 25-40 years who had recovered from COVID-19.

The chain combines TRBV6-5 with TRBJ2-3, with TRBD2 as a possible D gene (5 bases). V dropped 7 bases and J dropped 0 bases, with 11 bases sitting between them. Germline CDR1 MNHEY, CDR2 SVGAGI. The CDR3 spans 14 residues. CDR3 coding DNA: TGTGCCAGCAACAAACTAGGAAGCACAGATACGCAGTATTTT. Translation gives CASNKLGSTDTQYF.

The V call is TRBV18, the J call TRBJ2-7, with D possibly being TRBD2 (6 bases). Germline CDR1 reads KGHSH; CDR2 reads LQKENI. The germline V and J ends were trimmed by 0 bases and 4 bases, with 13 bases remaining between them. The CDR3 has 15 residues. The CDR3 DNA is TGTGCCAGCTCACCACCGGGACTTCAAGATTACGAGCAGTACTTC. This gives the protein CASSPPGLQDYEQYF. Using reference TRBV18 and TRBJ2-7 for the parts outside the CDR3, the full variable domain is NAGVMQNPRHLVRRRGQEARLRCSPMKGHSHVYWYRQLPEEGLKFMVYLQKENIIDESGMPKERFSAEFPKEGPSILRIQQVVRGDSAAYFCASSPPGLQDYEQYFGPGTRLTVT.

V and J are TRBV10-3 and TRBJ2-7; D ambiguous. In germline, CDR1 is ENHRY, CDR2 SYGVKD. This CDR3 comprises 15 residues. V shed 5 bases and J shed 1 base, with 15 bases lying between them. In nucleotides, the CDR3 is TGTGCCATCAGTAATTTCAGTATCTCTTCCTACGAGCAGTACTTC. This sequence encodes CAISNFSISSYEQYF.

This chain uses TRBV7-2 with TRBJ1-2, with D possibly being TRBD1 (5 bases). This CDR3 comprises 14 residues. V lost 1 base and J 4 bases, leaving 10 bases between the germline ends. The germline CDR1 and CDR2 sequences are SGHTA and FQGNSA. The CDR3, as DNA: TGTGCCAGCAGCTTAGAGAACGACAGCTATGGCTACACCTTC. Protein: CASSLENDSYGYTF. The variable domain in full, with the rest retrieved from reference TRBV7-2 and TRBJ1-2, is GAGVSQSPSNKVTEKGKDVELRCDPISGHTALYWYRQSLGQGLEFLIYFQGNSAPDKSGLPSDRFSAERTGGSVSTLTIQRTQQEDSAVYLCASSLENDSYGYTFGSGTRLTVV.

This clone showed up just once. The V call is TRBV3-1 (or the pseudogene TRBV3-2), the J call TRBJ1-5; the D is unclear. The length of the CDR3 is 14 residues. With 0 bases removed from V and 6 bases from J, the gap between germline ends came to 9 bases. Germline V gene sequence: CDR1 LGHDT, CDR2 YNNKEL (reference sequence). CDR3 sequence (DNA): TGTGCCAGCAGCCAAGATATCCGCGGTCAGCCCCAGCATTTT. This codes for CASSQDIRGQPQHF.

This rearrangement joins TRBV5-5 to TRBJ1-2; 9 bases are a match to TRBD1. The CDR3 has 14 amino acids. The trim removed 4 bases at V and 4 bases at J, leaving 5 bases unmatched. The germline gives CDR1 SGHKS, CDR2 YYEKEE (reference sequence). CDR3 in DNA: TGTGCCAGCAGCGGCGGGACAGGGCCCTATGGCTACACCTTC. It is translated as CASSGGTGPYGYTF.

The CDR3 nucleotides are TGTGCCATCAGTGAGTCGACAGGGACCACTGAAGCTTTCTTT. Its protein product is CAISESTGTTEAFF. This chain joins TRBV10-3 and TRBJ1-1; 7 bases align to TRBD1. Germline CDR1 reads ENHRY; CDR2 reads SYGVKD. CDR3 length: 14 amino acids. The trim removed 0 bases at V and 4 bases at J, leaving 2 bases unmatched.

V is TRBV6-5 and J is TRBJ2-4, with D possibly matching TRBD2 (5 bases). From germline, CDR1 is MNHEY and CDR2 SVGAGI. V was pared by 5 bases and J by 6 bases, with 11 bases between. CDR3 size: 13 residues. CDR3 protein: CASSNTDSNIQYF. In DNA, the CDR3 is TGTGCCAGCAGTAACACGGACTCAAACATTCAGTACTTC.

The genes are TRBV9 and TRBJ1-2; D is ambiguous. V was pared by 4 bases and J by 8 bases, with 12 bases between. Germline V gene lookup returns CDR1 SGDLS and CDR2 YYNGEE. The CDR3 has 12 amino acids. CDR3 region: CASSLNMGGYTF. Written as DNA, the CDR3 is TGTGCCAGCAGCTTAAACATGGGCGGCTACACCTTC.

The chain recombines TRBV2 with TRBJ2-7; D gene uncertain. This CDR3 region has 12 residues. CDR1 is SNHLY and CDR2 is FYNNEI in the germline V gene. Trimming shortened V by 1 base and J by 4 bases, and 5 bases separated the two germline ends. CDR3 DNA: TGTGCCAGCAGTGAAGGAGGATACGAGCAGTACTTC. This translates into CASSEGGYEQYF.

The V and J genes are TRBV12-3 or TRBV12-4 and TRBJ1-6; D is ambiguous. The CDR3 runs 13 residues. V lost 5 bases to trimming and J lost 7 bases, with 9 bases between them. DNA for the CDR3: TGTGCCAGCAGTCCCGGACTGAATTCACCCCTCCACTTT. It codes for CASSPGLNSPLHF.

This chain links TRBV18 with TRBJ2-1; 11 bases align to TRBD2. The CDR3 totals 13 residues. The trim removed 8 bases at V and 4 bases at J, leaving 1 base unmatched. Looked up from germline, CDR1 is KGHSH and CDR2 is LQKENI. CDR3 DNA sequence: TGTGCCAGCGGGACTAGCGGATACAATGAGCAGTTCTTC. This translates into CASGTSGYNEQFF.

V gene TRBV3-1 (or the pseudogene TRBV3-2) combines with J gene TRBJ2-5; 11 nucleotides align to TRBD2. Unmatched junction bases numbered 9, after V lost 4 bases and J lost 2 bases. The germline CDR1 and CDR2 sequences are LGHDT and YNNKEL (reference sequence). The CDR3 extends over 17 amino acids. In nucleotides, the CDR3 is TGTGCCAGCAGCCCTAGGAGGGCTAGCGGGGGGCAAGAGACCCAGTACTTC. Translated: CASSPRRASGGQETQYF.

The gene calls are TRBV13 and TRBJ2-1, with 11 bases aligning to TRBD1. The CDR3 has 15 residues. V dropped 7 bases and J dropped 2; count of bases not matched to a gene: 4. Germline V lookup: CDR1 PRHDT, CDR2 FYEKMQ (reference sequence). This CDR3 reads CASTEGQGAYNEQFF. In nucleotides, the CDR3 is TGTGCCAGCACTGAGGGACAGGGGGCCTACAATGAGCAGTTCTTC.

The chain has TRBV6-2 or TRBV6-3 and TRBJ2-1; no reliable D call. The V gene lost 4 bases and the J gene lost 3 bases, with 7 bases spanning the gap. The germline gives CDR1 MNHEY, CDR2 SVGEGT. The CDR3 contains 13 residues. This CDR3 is CASSSRVYNEQFF. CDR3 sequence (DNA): TGTGCCAGCAGTTCAAGAGTCTACAATGAGCAGTTCTTC.

The CDR3 DNA follows: TGTGCCAGCAGCGTAGGGGGGACATCCAATGAGCAGTTCTTC. It encodes CASSVGGTSNEQFF. The chain couples TRBV9 to TRBJ2-1; a weak D match, TRBD1 (6 bases). The CDR3 loop spans 14 amino acids. V was clipped by 0 bases and J by 6 bases, with 10 bases between them. Germline CDR1 reads SGDLS; CDR2 reads YYNGEE.

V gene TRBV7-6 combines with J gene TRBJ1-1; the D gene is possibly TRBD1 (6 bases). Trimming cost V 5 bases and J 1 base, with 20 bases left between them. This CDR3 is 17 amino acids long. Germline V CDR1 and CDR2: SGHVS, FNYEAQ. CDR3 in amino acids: CASSRLDSSLGNTEAFF. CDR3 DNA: TGTGCCAGCAGCCGCTTGGACAGCTCCTTAGGGAACACTGAAGCTTTCTTT.

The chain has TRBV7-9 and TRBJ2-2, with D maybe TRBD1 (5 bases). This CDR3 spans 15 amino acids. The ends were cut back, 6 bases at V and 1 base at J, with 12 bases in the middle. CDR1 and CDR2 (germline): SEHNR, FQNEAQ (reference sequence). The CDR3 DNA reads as TGTGCCAGCAGTTTGACGACAGTGAACACCGGGGAGCTGTTTTTT. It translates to CASSLTTVNTGELFF. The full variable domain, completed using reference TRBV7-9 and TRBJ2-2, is DTGVSQNPRHKITKRGQNVTFRCDPISEHNRLYWYRQTLGQGPEFLTYFQNEAQLEKSRLLSDRFSAERPKGSFSTLEIQRTEQGDSAMYLCASSLTTVNTGELFFGEGSRLTVL.